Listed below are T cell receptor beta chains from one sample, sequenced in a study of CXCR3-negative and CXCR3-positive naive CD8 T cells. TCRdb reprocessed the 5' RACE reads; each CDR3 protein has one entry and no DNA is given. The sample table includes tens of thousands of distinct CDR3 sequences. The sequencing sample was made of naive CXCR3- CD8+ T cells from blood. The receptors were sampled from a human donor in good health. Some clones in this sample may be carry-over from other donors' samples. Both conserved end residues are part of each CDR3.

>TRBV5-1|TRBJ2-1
CASSLVQGGHNEQFF
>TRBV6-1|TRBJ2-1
CASSLAGGLDNEQFF
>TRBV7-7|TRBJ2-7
CASSAGPGTGSYEQYF
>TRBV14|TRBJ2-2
CASSQDHYSPNTGELFF
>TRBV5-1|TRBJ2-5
CASSFRETQYF
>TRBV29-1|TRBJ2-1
CSVVAGFGNEQFF
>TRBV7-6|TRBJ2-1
CASSSFYNEQFF
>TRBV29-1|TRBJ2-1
CSVEDQGRLAGLNEQFF
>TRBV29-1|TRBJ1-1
CSVEGGGVVPEAFF
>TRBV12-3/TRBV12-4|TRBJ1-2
CASSPPSSANYGYTF
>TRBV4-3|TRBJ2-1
CASSQGIYNEQFF
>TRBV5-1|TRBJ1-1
CASSSGLNTEAFF
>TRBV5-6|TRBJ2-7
CASSLLVGEQYF
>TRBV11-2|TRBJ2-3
CASSALPDTQYF
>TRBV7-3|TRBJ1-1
CASSPLTGTNTEAFF
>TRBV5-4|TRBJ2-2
CASSFRGGTGELFF
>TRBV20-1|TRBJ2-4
CSALPDNRAIRAKNIQYF
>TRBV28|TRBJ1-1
CASSLPGTEAFF
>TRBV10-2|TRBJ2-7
CASSERLYEQYF
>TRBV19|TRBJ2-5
CATSTGSGKETQYF
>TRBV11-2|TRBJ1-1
CASSPVSGSAFF
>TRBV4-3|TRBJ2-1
CASSQEGGAPYNEQFF
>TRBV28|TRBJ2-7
CASADRGDEQYF